The present TCR beta chain was sequenced within a study of T cells in Graves' hyperthyroidism and ophthalmopathy. Using RNA transcripts as the source, TCR beta CDR3 regions were amplified. HTBI primers were the set used in a first-round RT-PCR of the TCR CDR3. TCRdb fed the multiplex PCR reads into MiXCR, producing one record per CDR3 protein. The sample carries roughly 130,000 distinct CDR3 sequences, more than 20% recorded once. Findings and caveats of the study: Within blood appeared most thyroid clonotypes that had expanded above 0.001.

Trimming removed 4 bases from V and 1 base from J; junction bases left unmatched: 4. Germline V gene sequence: CDR1 SNHLY, CDR2 FYNNEI. This CDR3 has 14 amino acids. This clonotype was detected only a few times. The target antigen is unknown. This receptor was identified in a woman aged 45-59 years with Graves' hyperthyroidism that later progressed to Graves' ophthalmopathy. Sequencing input: blood. The chain is built from TRBV2 and TRBJ2-7; TRBD1 matches 7 bases. The CDR3 nucleotides are TGTGCCAGCAGTGGACAGGGAAATTCCTACGAGCAGTACTTC. Translation: CASSGQGNSYEQYF.